Shown below are 28 T cell receptor beta chains from a single sample sequenced in a study of naive and memory T cell subsets. Both TRBC1 and TRBC2 were covered by a beta constant-region primer of two equimolar oligonucleotides. Each CDR3 protein gets one entry after TCRdb re-called the UMI-ligation and nested PCR reads with MiXCR. The sample has 70,000 to 95,000 distinct CDR3 sequences, around 6.5% seen once. The sequencing sample was made of central memory CD4+ T cells from blood. The receptors were gathered from a human donor in good health.

The chain combines TRBV18 with TRBJ2-3; no firm D call. The CDR3 covers 15 residues. V was cut by 3 bases and J by 0 bases, with 10 bases left in between. Germline loops: CDR1 KGHSH, CDR2 LQKENI. The CDR3 sequence: CASSPFGQSTDTQYF. CDR3 nucleotide sequence: TGTGCCAGCTCACCGTTTGGCCAAAGCACAGATACGCAGTATTTT. The full variable domain, rest sourced from reference TRBV18 and TRBJ2-3, is NAGVMQNPRHLVRRRGQEARLRCSPMKGHSHVYWYRQLPEEGLKFMVYLQKENIIDESGMPKERFSAEFPKEGPSILRIQQVVRGDSAAYFCASSPFGQSTDTQYFGPGTRLTVL.

This clonotype was observed at least ten times. The chain links TRBV11-1 to TRBJ1-1, with D possibly TRBD1 on 5 matching bases. Trimming pared 2 bases from V and 3 bases from J, leaving 13 bases between. Germline V gene lookup returns CDR1 SGHAT and CDR2 FQDESV (reference sequence). This CDR3 has 15 residues. The CDR3 loop reads CASSLKGSGDTEAFF. DNA for the CDR3: TGTGCCAGCAGCTTAAAGGGTTCGGGGGACACTGAAGCTTTCTTT.

In its sample, this clonotype was seen a few times. The rearrangement joins TRBV11-3 to TRBJ2-1; possible D gene TRBD1, 5 bases. CDR1 and CDR2 from the germline V gene are SGHNT and YENEEA. V was cut by 5 bases and J by 7 bases, with 15 bases left in between. CDR3 length equals 14 residues. CDR3 region: CASSPWGGTNEQFF. The CDR3 nucleotides are TGTGCCAGCAGCCCCTGGGGCGGTACAAATGAGCAGTTCTTC.

This chain links TRBV3-1 with TRBJ2-6; possibly TRBD1 for D (7 bases). Germline values: CDR1 LGHDT, CDR2 YNNKEL (reference sequence). The V gene lost 2 bases and the J gene lost 0 bases, with 23 bases spanning the gap. The CDR3 loop spans 21 amino acids. The CDR3 sequence: CASSQMRAGGPPSSGANVLTF. The CDR3, as DNA: TGTGCCAGCAGCCAAATGCGGGCAGGGGGGCCGCCGAGCTCTGGGGCCAACGTCCTGACTTTC.

The rearrangement links TRBV5-4 to TRBJ2-4, with TRBD1 as a possible D gene (5 bases). The V end lost 4 bases, the J end lost 8 bases, and 13 bases lay between the germline ends. The CDR3 is 13 residues long. Looked up from germline, CDR1 is SGHNT and CDR2 is YYREEE (reference sequence). The CDR3 nucleotides read TGTGCCAGCAGCCCGCCTAGGGGTCACATTCAGTACTTC. It is translated as CASSPPRGHIQYF.

This clonotype was counted many times. This chain links TRBV28 with TRBJ1-4; 9 bases agree with TRBD1. The CDR3 is 15 residues long. The germline V gene has CDR1 MDHEN and CDR2 SYDVKM. With 3 bases clipped from V and 8 bases from J, the junction kept 7 bases outside the gene matches. CDR3 bases: TGTGCCAGCAGTTTGAGGGGTACAGGGGGCGAAAAACTGTTTTTT. This encodes CASSLRGTGGEKLFF.

This clonotype was recorded at least ten times. The chain is built from TRBV10-3 and TRBJ2-5; the match to TRBD1 covers 7 bases. The CDR3 extends over 14 amino acids. Germline-derived CDR1 and CDR2 are ENHRY and SYGVKD. V dropped 8 bases and J dropped 1; count of bases not matched to a gene: 7. The CDR3 sequence: CAIGTVRGQETQYF. DNA for the CDR3: TGTGCCATCGGGACAGTCAGGGGCCAAGAGACCCAGTACTTC.

The rearrangement uses TRBV20-1 and TRBJ2-7; 13 nucleotides match TRBD2. The CDR3 is 14 residues long. Germline values: CDR1 DFQATT, CDR2 SNEGSKA (reference sequence). After removal of 0 bases from V and 12 bases from J, the junction contained 8 bases not matched to a gene. CDR3 in amino acids: CSARDGTSGNFRYF. DNA of the CDR3: TGCAGTGCTAGAGACGGGACTAGCGGGAATTTTCGGTACTTC.

This clonotype has a count of ten or more. The chain links TRBV6-5 to TRBJ2-1; 13 nucleotides line up with TRBD2. Germline lookup yields CDR1 MNHEY and CDR2 SVGAGI. The V and J ends lost 8 bases and 7 bases, in that order; junction bases with no gene match: 11. The CDR3 is made up of 16 amino acids. DNA for the CDR3: TGTGCCAGCGGGGGGACTAGCGGGGCGGTAGTAAATGAGCAGTTCTTC. Its protein product is CASGGTSGAVVNEQFF.

This clonotype was detected ten times or more. The J gene is TRBJ2-1, the V gene TRBV7-2, with a weak D call TRBD2 (6 bases). The CDR3 loop spans 13 amino acids. Germline CDR1 and CDR2: SGHTA and FQGNSA. Trimming removed 2 bases from V and 9 bases from J, with 11 bases in between. The CDR3 reads CASSLRGLGEQFF. The CDR3 DNA sequence: TGTGCCAGCAGCTTAAGGGGACTGGGTGAGCAGTTCTTC.

This clonotype occurred many times. V usage is TRBV14 and J usage is TRBJ2-1; 7 nucleotides line up with TRBD1. V lost 6 bases, J lost 2 bases, and 1 base stayed unmatched. This CDR3 spans 13 amino acids. Per the germline V gene, CDR1 is SGHDN and CDR2 is FVKESK. The CDR3 loop is CASRGTAYNEQFF. CDR3 coding DNA: TGTGCCAGCAGGGGGACAGCCTACAATGAGCAGTTCTTC.

The chain links TRBV4-3 to TRBJ2-7; 7 bases agree with TRBD1. Germline CDR1 is LGHNA and CDR2 is YSLEER. The CDR3 is made up of 17 amino acids. The V gene end was trimmed by 1 base and the J gene end by 4 bases; junction bases not matched to a gene: 13. CDR3 DNA: TGCGCCAGCAGCCAAGGGACAGGCGGCAGGGTAAGGTACGAGCAGTACTTC. This gives the protein CASSQGTGGRVRYEQYF.

This clonotype came up many times. The chain employs TRBV6-2 or TRBV6-3 and TRBJ1-4, with 7 bases matching TRBD1. Germline-derived CDR1 and CDR2 are MNHEY and SVGEGT. CDR3 size: 15 residues. V was pared by 5 bases and J by 8 bases, with 11 bases of the junction left unmatched. CDR3 coding DNA: TGTGCCAGCAGTAAAAAGCTTGGACAGGTGGAAAAACTGTTTTTT. This encodes CASSKKLGQVEKLFF.

This clonotype was observed once. V gene TRBV20-1 combines with J gene TRBJ2-5; 8 bases are a match to TRBD2. CDR1 DFQATT and CDR2 SNEGSKA come from the germline V gene (reference sequence). There are 14 residues in the CDR3. V lost 0 bases to trimming and J lost 7 bases; unmatched junction nucleotides: 7. CDR3 sequence: CSARDPGLAATQYF. The CDR3 nucleotides read TGCAGTGCTAGAGATCCCGGACTAGCTGCGACCCAGTACTTC.

This clonotype was recorded many times. The chain links TRBV20-1 to TRBJ2-2, with D possibly TRBD1 on 6 matching bases. This CDR3 has 14 amino acids. Per germline, CDR1 DFQATT and CDR2 SNEGSKA (reference sequence). The V and J ends lost 6 bases and 6 bases respectively, with 17 bases between them. Here the CDR3 DNA reads TGCAGTGCCAGGGGTGGCCGAAACGCCGGGGAGCTGTTTTTT. Translating it yields CSARGGRNAGELFF.

This clonotype was recorded at least ten times. The chain employs TRBV6-1 and TRBJ1-2, with TRBD1 as a possible D gene (6 bases). Trimming left V 6 bases short and J 1 base short, with 18 bases between. CDR1 and CDR2 (germline): MNHNS, SASEGT. This CDR3 comprises 16 residues. The CDR3 DNA reads TGTGCCAGCAGCCCCACAGGGATCACTGATAACTATGGCTACACCTTC. Translated: CASSPTGITDNYGYTF.

The chain carries TRBV5-1 and TRBJ2-6, with a weak D call TRBD1 (6 bases). The CDR3 loop spans 16 amino acids. CDR1 is SGHRS, CDR2 YFSETQ, per germline. The germline V and J ends were trimmed by 4 bases and 0 bases, with 11 bases remaining between them. In nucleotides, the CDR3 is TGCGCCAGCAGCCGGGGACAAAACTCTGGGGCCAACGTCCTGACTTTC. The encoded protein is CASSRGQNSGANVLTF.

This chain connects TRBV30 to TRBJ2-3; D might be TRBD1 or TRBD2, each matching 6 bases. Germline values: CDR1 GTSNPN, CDR2 SVGIG (reference sequence). Trimming took 0 bases from V and 6 from J, leaving 13 bases between them. The CDR3 length is 14 residues. The CDR3 loop is CAWSVGGSSDTQYF. The CDR3 DNA sequence: TGTGCCTGGAGTGTAGGGGGGAGCTCCGATACGCAGTATTTT.

The CDR3: CASSYRGQGREPLHF. In DNA, the CDR3 is TGTGCCAGCAGTTACAGGGGACAGGGGCGCGAACCCCTCCACTTT. This chain links TRBV6-2 or TRBV6-3 with TRBJ1-6; 10 bases map to TRBD1. Germline-derived CDR1 and CDR2 are MNHEY and SVGEGT. The CDR3 runs to 15 residues. V trimming: 2 bases; J trimming: 12 bases; junction bases outside the gene matches: 7.

This clonotype has just a few counts. The chain carries TRBV5-6 and TRBJ1-2, with a tentative D call TRBD1 (5 bases). In germline, CDR1 is SGHDT, CDR2 YYEEEE. The CDR3 extends over 14 amino acids. V gave up 0 bases and J gave up 4 bases, with 10 bases separating them. CDR3 DNA sequence: TGTGCCAGCAGCTTGGTGTCCGGGACCTATGGCTACACCTTC. Protein: CASSLVSGTYGYTF.

This clonotype was seen a few times. V and J are TRBV29-1 and TRBJ2-5; no definite D call. The CDR3 totals 12 residues. Trimming stripped 6 bases from V and 3 bases from J, with 11 bases between. Germline V gives CDR1 SQVTM, CDR2 ANQGSEA. CDR3 region: CSVRKPEETQYF. DNA of the CDR3: TGCAGCGTCCGTAAACCCGAAGAGACCCAGTACTTC.

At least ten counts were recorded for this clonotype. The chain couples TRBV7-2 to TRBJ2-1; possibly TRBD1 for D (6 bases). The CDR3 sequence is 15 residues long. CDR1 SGHTA and CDR2 FQGNSA come from the germline V gene. V gave up 5 bases and J gave up 0 bases, with 11 bases separating them. CDR3 sequence reads: CASSRTVGSYNEQFF. CDR3 nucleotide sequence: TGTGCCAGCAGCCGGACAGTGGGCTCCTACAATGAGCAGTTCTTC.

This clonotype was detected ten times or more. V is TRBV6-2 or TRBV6-3 and J is TRBJ2-3; D possibly corresponds to TRBD2 (5 bases). There are 15 residues in the CDR3. CDR1 MNHEY and CDR2 SVGEGT come from the germline V gene. The V end lost 4 bases, the J end lost 1 base, and 12 bases lay between the germline ends. In DNA form, the CDR3 reads TGTGCCAGCAGTTCCGACTACGCCGGCACAGATACGCAGTATTTT. It is translated as CASSSDYAGTDTQYF.

This clonotype appeared many times. This sequence joins TRBV4-2 and TRBJ1-5; tentative D call: TRBD1 (5 bases). The CDR3 totals 15 residues. With 3 bases removed from V and 1 base from J, the gap between germline ends came to 10 bases. Germline CDR1 reads LGHNA; CDR2 reads YNFKEQ. The CDR3 nucleotides read TGTGCCAGCAGCCAGCAGGGTCGGAGCAATCAGCCCCAGCATTTT. Protein sequence: CASSQQGRSNQPQHF.

In this sample, this clonotype turned up many times. This chain's CDR3 is CSASRGAGPNQPQHF. CDR3 coding DNA: TGCAGTGCTAGCCGCGGAGCGGGCCCCAATCAGCCCCAGCATTTT. V gene TRBV20-1 combines with J gene TRBJ1-5, with D unclear. The CDR3 is 15 residues long. Germline CDR1 is DFQATT and CDR2 is SNEGSKA (reference sequence). V gave up 3 bases and J gave up 3 bases, with 15 bases separating them.

The chain recombines TRBV7-3 with TRBJ1-6, with D uncertain. Germline V gene data show CDR1 as SGHTA and CDR2 as FQGTGA. V gave up 3 bases and J gave up 6 bases, with 6 bases separating them. The CDR3 consists of 13 residues. CDR3 nucleotides: TGTGCCAGCAGCTTCGCAGTTAATTCACCCCTCCACTTT. Encoded protein: CASSFAVNSPLHF.

The J gene is TRBJ2-1, the V gene TRBV18, with TRBD2 matching 9 bases. CDR1 is KGHSH and CDR2 is LQKENI in the germline V gene. Trimming cost V 3 bases and J 0 bases; bases outside gene matches: 6. CDR3 length equals 17 residues. This CDR3 is CASSPRAGGHSYNEQFF. As DNA, the CDR3 is TGTGCCAGCTCACCTCGAGCGGGAGGCCACTCCTACAATGAGCAGTTCTTC. Full variable domain (outside the CDR3, taken from reference TRBV18 and TRBJ2-1): NAGVMQNPRHLVRRRGQEARLRCSPMKGHSHVYWYRQLPEEGLKFMVYLQKENIIDESGMPKERFSAEFPKEGPSILRIQQVVRGDSAAYFCASSPRAGGHSYNEQFFGPGTRLTVL.

With respect to this clonotype: Given a much more abundant clone one base away, this may be a read error. The chain joins TRBV30 to TRBJ1-4; 9 nucleotides match TRBD1. The length of the CDR3 is 14 residues. The germline CDR1 and CDR2 sequences are GTSNPN and SVGIG (reference sequence). The CDR3 coding sequence is TGTGCCTGCCAACGGACAGGGGCGGGTGAAAAACCGTTTTTT. Translating gives CACQRTGAGEKPFF.